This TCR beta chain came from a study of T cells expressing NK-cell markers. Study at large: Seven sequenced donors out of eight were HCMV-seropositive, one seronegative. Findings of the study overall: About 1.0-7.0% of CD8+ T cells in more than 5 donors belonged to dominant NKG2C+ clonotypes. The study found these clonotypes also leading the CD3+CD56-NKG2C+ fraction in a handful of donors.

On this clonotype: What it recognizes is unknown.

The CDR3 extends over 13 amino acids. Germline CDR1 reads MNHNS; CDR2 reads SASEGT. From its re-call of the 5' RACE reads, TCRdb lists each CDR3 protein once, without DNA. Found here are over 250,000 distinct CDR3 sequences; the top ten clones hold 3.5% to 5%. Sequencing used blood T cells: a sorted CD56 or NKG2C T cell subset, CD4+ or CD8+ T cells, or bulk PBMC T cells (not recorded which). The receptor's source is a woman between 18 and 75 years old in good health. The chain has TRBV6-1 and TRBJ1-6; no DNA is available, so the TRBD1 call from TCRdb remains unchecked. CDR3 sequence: CASRAGNNSPLHF.